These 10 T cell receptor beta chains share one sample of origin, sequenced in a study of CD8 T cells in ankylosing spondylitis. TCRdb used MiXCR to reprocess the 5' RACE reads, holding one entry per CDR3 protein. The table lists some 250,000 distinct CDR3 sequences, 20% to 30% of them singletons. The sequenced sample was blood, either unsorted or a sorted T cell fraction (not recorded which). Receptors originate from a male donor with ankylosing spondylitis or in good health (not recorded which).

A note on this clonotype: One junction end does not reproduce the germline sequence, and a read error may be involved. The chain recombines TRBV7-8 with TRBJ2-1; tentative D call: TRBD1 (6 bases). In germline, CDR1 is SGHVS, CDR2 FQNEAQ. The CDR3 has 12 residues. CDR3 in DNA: TGTGCCAGCAGCTTACAGGGGCTTGGGCAGTTGTTC. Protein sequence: CASSLQGLGQLF.

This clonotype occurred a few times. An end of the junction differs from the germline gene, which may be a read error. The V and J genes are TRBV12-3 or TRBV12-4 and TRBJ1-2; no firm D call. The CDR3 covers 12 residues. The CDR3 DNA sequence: TGTGCCAGCTCAAAAATCCTGGACCGACGGGAGTTC. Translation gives CASSKILDRREF.

Written as DNA, the CDR3 is TGTGCCATCAGTCCAGCGGCCAACACCGGGGAGCTGTTTTTT. As protein: CAISPAANTGELFF. This chain joins TRBV10-3 and TRBJ2-2; TRBD2 is a possible D gene (5 bases). The CDR3 loop spans 14 amino acids. Trimming removed 5 bases at V and 2 bases at J, with 9 bases between. CDR1 and CDR2 from the germline V gene are ENHRY and SYGVKD.

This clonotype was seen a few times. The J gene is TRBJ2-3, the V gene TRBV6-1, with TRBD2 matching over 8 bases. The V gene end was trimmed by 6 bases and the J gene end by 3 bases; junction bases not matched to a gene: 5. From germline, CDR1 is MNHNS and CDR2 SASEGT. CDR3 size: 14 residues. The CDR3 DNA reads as TGTGCCAGCAGACAGACTAGCGCGACAGATACGCAGTATTTT. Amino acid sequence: CASRQTSATDTQYF.

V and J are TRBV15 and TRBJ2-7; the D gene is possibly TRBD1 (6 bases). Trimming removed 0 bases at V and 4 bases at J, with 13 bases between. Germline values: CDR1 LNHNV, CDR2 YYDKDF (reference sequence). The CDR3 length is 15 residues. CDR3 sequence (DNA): TGTGCCACCAGCAGAGACAGGGGAAAAGAGTACGAGCAGTACTTC. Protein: CATSRDRGKEYEQYF. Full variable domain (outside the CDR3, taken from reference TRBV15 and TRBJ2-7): DAMVIQNPRYQVTQFGKPVTLSCSQTLNHNVMYWYQQKSSQAPKLLFHYYDKDFNNEADTPDNFQSRRPNTSFCFLDIRSPGLGDTAMYLCATSRDRGKEYEQYFGPGTRLTVT.

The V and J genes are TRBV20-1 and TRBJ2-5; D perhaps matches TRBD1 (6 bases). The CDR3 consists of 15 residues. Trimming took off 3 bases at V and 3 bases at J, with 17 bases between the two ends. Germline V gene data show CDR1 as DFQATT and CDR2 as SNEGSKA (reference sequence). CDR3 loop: CSASPGYRVEETQYF. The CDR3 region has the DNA TGCAGTGCTAGTCCCGGATACAGGGTAGAAGAGACCCAGTACTTC.

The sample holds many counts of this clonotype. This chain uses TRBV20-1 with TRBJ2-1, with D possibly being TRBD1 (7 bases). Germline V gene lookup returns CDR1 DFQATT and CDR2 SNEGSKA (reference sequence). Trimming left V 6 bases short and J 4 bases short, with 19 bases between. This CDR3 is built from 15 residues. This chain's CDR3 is CSARRDSRNYNEQFF. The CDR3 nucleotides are TGCAGTGCCAGGCGGGACAGCAGAAATTACAATGAGCAGTTCTTC.

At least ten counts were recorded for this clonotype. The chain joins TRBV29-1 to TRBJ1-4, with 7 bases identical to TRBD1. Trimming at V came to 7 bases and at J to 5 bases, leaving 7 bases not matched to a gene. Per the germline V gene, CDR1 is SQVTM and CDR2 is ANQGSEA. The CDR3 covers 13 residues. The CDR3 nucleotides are TGCAGCGCCGGACAGGAGCGGAATGAAAAACTGTTTTTT. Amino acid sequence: CSAGQERNEKLFF.

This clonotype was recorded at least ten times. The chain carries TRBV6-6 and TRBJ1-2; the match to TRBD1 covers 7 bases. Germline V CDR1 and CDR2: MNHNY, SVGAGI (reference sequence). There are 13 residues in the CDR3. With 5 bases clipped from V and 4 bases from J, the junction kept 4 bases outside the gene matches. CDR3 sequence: CASSTGVFYGYTF. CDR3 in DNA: TGTGCCAGCAGTACAGGGGTTTTCTATGGCTACACCTTC.

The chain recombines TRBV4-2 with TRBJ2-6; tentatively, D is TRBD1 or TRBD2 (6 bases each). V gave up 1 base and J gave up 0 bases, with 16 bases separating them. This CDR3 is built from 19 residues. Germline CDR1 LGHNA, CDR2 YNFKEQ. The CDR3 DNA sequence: TGTGCCAGCAGCCAAGTCTCCGGGGGCTCCCTCTCTGGGGCCAACGTCCTGACTTTC. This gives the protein CASSQVSGGSLSGANVLTF.